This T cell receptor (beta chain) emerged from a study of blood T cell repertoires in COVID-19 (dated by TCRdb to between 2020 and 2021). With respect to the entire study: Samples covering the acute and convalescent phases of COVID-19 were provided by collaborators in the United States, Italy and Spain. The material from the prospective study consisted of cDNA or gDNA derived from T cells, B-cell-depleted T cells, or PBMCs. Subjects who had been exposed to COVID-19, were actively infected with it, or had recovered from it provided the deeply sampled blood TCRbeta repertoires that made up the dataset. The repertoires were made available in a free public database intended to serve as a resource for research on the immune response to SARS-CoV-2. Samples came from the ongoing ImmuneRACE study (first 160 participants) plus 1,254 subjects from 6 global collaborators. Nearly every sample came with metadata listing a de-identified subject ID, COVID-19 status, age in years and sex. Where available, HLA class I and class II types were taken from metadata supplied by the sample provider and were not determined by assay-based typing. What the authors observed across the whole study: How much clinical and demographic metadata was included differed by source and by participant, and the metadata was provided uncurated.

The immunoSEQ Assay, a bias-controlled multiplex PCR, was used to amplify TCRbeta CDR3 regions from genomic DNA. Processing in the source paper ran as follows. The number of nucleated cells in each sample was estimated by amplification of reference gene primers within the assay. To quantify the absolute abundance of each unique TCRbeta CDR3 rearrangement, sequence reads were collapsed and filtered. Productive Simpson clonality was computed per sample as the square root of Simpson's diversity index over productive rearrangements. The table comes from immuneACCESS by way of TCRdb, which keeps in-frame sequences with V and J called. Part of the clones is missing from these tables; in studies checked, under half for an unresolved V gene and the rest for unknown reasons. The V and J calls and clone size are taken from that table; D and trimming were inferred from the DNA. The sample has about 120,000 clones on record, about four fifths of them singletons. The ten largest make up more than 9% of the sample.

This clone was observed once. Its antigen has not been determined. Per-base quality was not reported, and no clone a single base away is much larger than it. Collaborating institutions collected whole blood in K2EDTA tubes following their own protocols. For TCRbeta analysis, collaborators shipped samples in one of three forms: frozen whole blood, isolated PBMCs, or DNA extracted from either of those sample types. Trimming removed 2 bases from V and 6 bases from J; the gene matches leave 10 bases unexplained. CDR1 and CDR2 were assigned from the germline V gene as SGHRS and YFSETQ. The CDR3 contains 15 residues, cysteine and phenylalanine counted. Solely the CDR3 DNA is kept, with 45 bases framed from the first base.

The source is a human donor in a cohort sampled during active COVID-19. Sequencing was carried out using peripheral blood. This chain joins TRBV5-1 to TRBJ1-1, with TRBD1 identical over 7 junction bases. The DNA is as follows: TGCGCCAGCAGCTTCCTAACAGGGGCGGGTTCTGAAGCTTTCTTT. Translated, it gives CASSFLTGAGSEAFF. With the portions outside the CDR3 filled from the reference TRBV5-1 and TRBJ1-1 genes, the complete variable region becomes KAGVTQTPRYLIKTRGQQVTLSCSPISGHRSVSWYQQTPGQGLQFLFEYFSETQRNKGNFPGRFSGRQFSNSRSEMNVSTLELGDSALYLCASSFLTGAGSEAFFGQGTRLTVV.